These T cell receptor beta chains were read from a single sample in a study of regulatory T cells in long-lasting Graves disease. Each CDR3 protein gets one entry after TCRdb re-called the multiplex PCR reads with MiXCR. The sample comprises 300,000 to 400,000 distinct CDR3 sequences, around 20% of which are singletons, and just under 30% rests with the top ten. Source: peripheral blood mononuclear cells (PBMCs), taken when the disease was refractory, from a patient treated with antithyroid drugs. Source of these receptors: a female donor with Graves disease. The CDR3 runs from the conserved cysteine through the conserved F or W.

v_gene: TRBV11-3
j_gene: TRBJ1-6
CDR3aa: CASSQGSYNSPLHF

v_gene: TRBV29-1
j_gene: TRBJ1-2
CDR3aa: CSVSGTGGNGYTF

v_gene: TRBV4-1
j_gene: .
CDR3aa: CASSQGGGLDGYEQYF

v_gene: TRBV6-1
j_gene: TRBJ1-1
CDR3aa: CASSDLGTGNTEAFF

v_gene: TRBV20-1
j_gene: TRBJ1-5
CDR3aa: CSARGFGRGDHQPQHF

v_gene: TRBV5-4
j_gene: TRBJ1-4
CDR3aa: CASSFHGGPLAF

v_gene: TRBV6-1
j_gene: TRBJ1-5
CDR3aa: CASSAQPQHF

v_gene: TRBV2
j_gene: TRBJ2-5
CDR3aa: CASGGDRPGETQYF

v_gene: TRBV12-3/TRBV12-4
j_gene: TRBJ1-5
CDR3aa: CASSPGTASNQPQHF

v_gene: TRBV28
j_gene: TRBJ2-1
CDR3aa: CASSRAFKGIGEQFF

v_gene: TRBV5-1
j_gene: TRBJ2-5
CDR3aa: CASSYQTSRGETQYF

v_gene: TRBV28
j_gene: TRBJ2-7
CDR3aa: CASGRHGSSYEQYF

v_gene: TRBV10-3
j_gene: TRBJ1-1
CDR3aa: CAISTGAMNTEAFF

v_gene: TRBV20-1
j_gene: TRBJ2-1
CDR3aa: CSARDLLAGNRDEQFF

v_gene: TRBV5-1
j_gene: TRBJ1-4
CDR3aa: CASSLAPARGEKLFF

v_gene: TRBV12-3/TRBV12-4
j_gene: TRBJ2-5
CDR3aa: CASSSRDRGGETQYF

v_gene: TRBV6-1
j_gene: TRBJ1-5
CDR3aa: CASSEASGRAGWQPQHF

v_gene: TRBV2
j_gene: TRBJ2-5
CDR3aa: CASSGPGGAVETQYF

v_gene: TRBV7-9
j_gene: TRBJ2-3
CDR3aa: CASSLTSGGIDTQYF

v_gene: TRBV7-8
j_gene: TRBJ2-5
CDR3aa: CASSRRWETQYF

v_gene: TRBV7-9
j_gene: TRBJ1-2
CDR3aa: CASTAGGYTF

v_gene: TRBV27
j_gene: TRBJ2-7
CDR3aa: CASSFLGAGDEQYF

v_gene: TRBV4-1
j_gene: TRBJ1-4
CDR3aa: CASSLLTGPREKLFF

v_gene: TRBV7-9
j_gene: TRBJ2-5
CDR3aa: CASSLGIRVWTSGNQETQYF

v_gene: TRBV29-1
j_gene: TRBJ1-2
CDR3aa: CSVVVAWDYGYTF

v_gene: TRBV12-3/TRBV12-4
j_gene: TRBJ1-6
CDR3aa: CASSFGWSPLHF

v_gene: TRBV12-3/TRBV12-4
j_gene: TRBJ1-1
CDR3aa: CASSGHLEAFF

v_gene: TRBV11-1
j_gene: TRBJ1-1
CDR3aa: CAAAVGEKAFF

v_gene: TRBV6-1
j_gene: TRBJ1-2
CDR3aa: CASSRLQGGGNYGYTF

v_gene: TRBV7-8
j_gene: TRBJ2-5
CDR3aa: CAGSLANQETQYF

v_gene: TRBV3-1
j_gene: TRBJ2-1
CDR3aa: CASSQVGGEQFF

v_gene: TRBV4-1
j_gene: TRBJ1-4
CDR3aa: CASSQESPPATNEKLFF

v_gene: TRBV20-1
j_gene: TRBJ1-4
CDR3aa: CSAGGGEKLFF

v_gene: TRBV12-3/TRBV12-4
j_gene: TRBJ2-2
CDR3aa: CASSPLAGGYTGELFF

v_gene: TRBV5-1
j_gene: TRBJ1-2
CDR3aa: CASSGIPGQGLKYTF

v_gene: TRBV6-2/TRBV6-3
j_gene: TRBJ1-1
CDR3aa: CASSQGGRDLNTEAFF

v_gene: TRBV11-1
j_gene: TRBJ1-5
CDR3aa: CASSSGAGQPQHF

v_gene: TRBV2
j_gene: TRBJ2-6
CDR3aa: CASTAQGTGANVLTF

v_gene: TRBV19
j_gene: TRBJ2-3
CDR3aa: CASSASSWGGNTDTQYF

v_gene: TRBV20-1
j_gene: TRBJ1-5
CDR3aa: CSSYRGGQPQHF

v_gene: TRBV27
j_gene: TRBJ1-2
CDR3aa: CASSLRFKVSYGYTF

v_gene: TRBV7-8
j_gene: TRBJ2-2
CDR3aa: CASSLGRVTGELFF

v_gene: TRBV3-1
j_gene: TRBJ2-7
CDR3aa: CASSQGGSRVDEQYF

v_gene: TRBV27
j_gene: TRBJ1-5
CDR3aa: CASHTRYSNQPQHF

v_gene: TRBV20-1
j_gene: TRBJ1-2
CDR3aa: CSARDRGYGYTF

v_gene: TRBV11-2
j_gene: TRBJ2-7
CDR3aa: CASSPWDREYEQYF

v_gene: TRBV12-3/TRBV12-4
j_gene: TRBJ2-2
CDR3aa: CASSFYANTGELFF

v_gene: TRBV3-1
j_gene: TRBJ2-2
CDR3aa: CASSQVWGRSTGELFF

v_gene: TRBV5-1
j_gene: TRBJ1-1
CDR3aa: CASSLTGVEGKAFF

v_gene: TRBV6-1
j_gene: TRBJ2-2
CDR3aa: CASRRRSGLAEGGELFF

v_gene: TRBV7-2
j_gene: TRBJ1-6
CDR3aa: CASSLAHISYNSPLHF

v_gene: TRBV20-1
j_gene: TRBJ2-5
CDR3aa: CSASTTGGEKTQYF